These T cell receptor beta chains were read from a single sample in a study of cytomegalovirus exposure and HLA in healthy donors. Repertoires were generated with immunoSEQ multiplex PCR, while TCRdb's copy carries only in-frame clones and drops some. Of approximately 200,000 clones listed, 84% are singletons. The material sequenced was PBMCs. These receptors originate from a man in his late teens or twenties in good health and CMV-seropositive. CDR3s include the opening cysteine and the closing phenylalanine or tryptophan. Each record gives: V gene, J gene, CDR3 protein.

V: TRBV10-3; J: TRBJ2-3; CDR3: CAITYGRGATDTQYF
V: TRBV29-1; J: TRBJ1-1; CDR3: CSVTDTEAFF
V: TRBV5-1; J: TRBJ2-7; CDR3: CASSLGAAYEQYF
V: TRBV6-5; J: TRBJ2-1; CDR3: CASRREGPSYNEQFF
V: TRBV6-5; J: TRBJ2-3; CDR3: CASSLGWTSTDTQYF
V: TRBV27; J: TRBJ2-5; CDR3: CASSLFGLETQYF
V: TRBV10-3; J: TRBJ1-4; CDR3: CAISESMGQVGEKLFF
V: TRBV25-1; J: TRBJ2-7; CDR3: CASSVRTGPLEQYF
V: TRBV6-5; J: TRBJ1-3; CDR3: CASSSRTGNTIYF
V: TRBV29-1; J: TRBJ2-1; CDR3: CSVEQRPYNEQFF
V: TRBV10-3; J: TRBJ2-5; CDR3: CAISGHSGQGAEETQYF
V: TRBV14; J: TRBJ2-7; CDR3: CASSRRLAGSEQYF
V: TRBV6-5; J: TRBJ2-4; CDR3: CASSYQTRLPNIQYF
V: TRBV28; J: TRBJ2-7; CDR3: CASSPVGSRQGGGRSYEQYF
V: TRBV29-1; J: TRBJ2-3; CDR3: CSVSLAATDTQYF
V: TRBV5-4; J: TRBJ2-2; CDR3: CASSSRQGARGTGELFF
V: TRBV27; J: TRBJ2-1; CDR3: CASSLGQGGYNEQFF
V: TRBV27; J: TRBJ2-7; CDR3: CASSYFRQGDYEQYF
V: TRBV6-1; J: TRBJ1-2; CDR3: CASRETRTNYGYTF
V: TRBV4-2; J: TRBJ2-2; CDR3: CASREAGELFF
V: TRBV7-2; J: TRBJ2-3; CDR3: CASSPDWIDTQYF
V: TRBV5-6; J: TRBJ2-3; CDR3: CASSLGTGARAQYF
V: TRBV7-3; J: TRBJ2-5; CDR3: CASSFLSRLGALQETQYF
V: TRBV5-6; J: TRBJ2-7; CDR3: CASSLWEREKREQYF
V: TRBV29-1; J: TRBJ2-5; CDR3: CSVGLAGVGETQYF
V: TRBV30; J: TRBJ2-4; CDR3: CAWGGRDSKNIQYF
V: TRBV27; J: TRBJ2-5; CDR3: CASSLGTGGFYQETQYF
V: TRBV27; J: TRBJ2-3; CDR3: CASSLPSKSRSTDTQYF
V: TRBV2; J: TRBJ2-7; CDR3: CASSPGQALEQYF
V: TRBV5-6; J: TRBJ2-5; CDR3: CASSSSGNQETQYF
V: TRBV15; J: TRBJ1-1; CDR3: CATSRFGEGGDGTEAFF
V: TRBV7-3; J: TRBJ2-5; CDR3: CASSQGVAGPGETQYF
V: TRBV4-3; J: TRBJ2-7; CDR3: CASSQGTSYEQYF
V: TRBV7-9; J: TRBJ2-1; CDR3: CASSLSGTLNEQFF
V: TRBV4-3; J: TRBJ2-7; CDR3: CASSQREGSSYEQYF
V: TRBV19; J: TRBJ2-1; CDR3: CATNRVGSEQFF
V: TRBV15; J: TRBJ2-7; CDR3: CATSRTGLNYEQYF
V: TRBV6-6; J: TRBJ2-7; CDR3: CASSLSGEQYF
V: TRBV2; J: TRBJ2-1; CDR3: CASSEASPLAESYNEQFF
V: TRBV6-6; J: TRBJ2-1; CDR3: CASSYREGPYEQFF
V: TRBV28; J: TRBJ1-1; CDR3: CALGQAGTEAFF
V: TRBV30; J: TRBJ2-1; CDR3: CAWRRGLAVYNEQFF
V: TRBV4-3; J: TRBJ2-1; CDR3: CASSHALSGDNEQFF
V: TRBV2; J: TRBJ2-5; CDR3: CASKGEPQETQYF
V: TRBV7-2; J: TRBJ2-7; CDR3: CASSATFSYEQYF
V: TRBV7-8; J: TRBJ2-1; CDR3: CASSVTSGRAYEQFF
V: TRBV19; J: TRBJ2-7; CDR3: CASSNSGRTYEQYF
V: TRBV15; J: TRBJ2-7; CDR3: CATSRGDLGTGGHEQYF